Below, 10 T cell receptor beta chains from the same sample are listed, as sequenced in a study of blood T cell repertoires in COVID-19. TCRdb's table, derived via immunoSEQ multiplex PCR, lists solely in-frame clones and lacks some. The sample includes 250,000 or so clones, approximately 90% seen only once; the top ten take about 4%. Sequencing was carried out using PBMCs or T cells enriched from blood (not recorded which). These receptors were obtained from a woman in her twenties or thirties with acute COVID-19.

The chain carries TRBV28 and TRBJ1-5; 10 positions agree with TRBD1. With 5 bases clipped from V and 3 bases from J, the junction kept 10 bases outside the gene matches. CDR1 is MDHEN and CDR2 is SYDVKM in the germline V gene. The CDR3 runs to 17 residues. For the CDR3, the DNA is TGTGCCAGCAGTCCCCTCGGGGACAGGGGATACAATCAGCCCCAGCATTTT. It codes for CASSPLGDRGYNQPQHF.

The rearrangement uses TRBV24-1 and TRBJ2-3; D is perhaps TRBD2 (6 bases). CDR1 KGHDR and CDR2 SFDVKD come from the germline V gene. CDR3 size: 15 residues. Trimming stripped 3 bases from V and 2 bases from J, with 11 bases between. The CDR3 coding sequence is TGTGCCACCAGTGATCTGGGACTTACCACAGATACGCAGTATTTT. Amino acid sequence: CATSDLGLTTDTQYF.

The chain uses TRBV28 and TRBJ2-1, with 8 bases aligning to TRBD2. The V gene end was trimmed by 6 bases and the J gene end by 8 bases; junction bases not matched to a gene: 12. The germline V gene has CDR1 MDHEN and CDR2 SYDVKM. The CDR3 covers 15 residues. CDR3 nucleotide sequence: TGTGCCAGCAGATCAACCGGACTAGCTCAGGATGAGCAGTTCTTC. Amino acids: CASRSTGLAQDEQFF.

V is TRBV28 and J is TRBJ1-4; maybe TRBD1 (5 bases). The V and J ends lost 0 bases and 8 bases respectively, with 19 bases between them. Per the germline V gene, CDR1 is MDHEN and CDR2 is SYDVKM. The CDR3 spans 17 residues. The CDR3, as DNA: TGTGCCAGCAGTTTATGGTCGGGGCTGGGGACTGAGGAAAAACTGTTTTTT. Translating it yields CASSLWSGLGTEEKLFF.

The chain combines TRBV19 with TRBJ2-2; no clear D gene. CDR1 and CDR2 from the germline V gene are LNHDA and SQIVND (reference sequence). This CDR3 comprises 12 residues. V was trimmed by 2 bases and J by 6 bases, leaving 4 bases between them. The CDR3 is CASSILPGELFF. In nucleotides, the CDR3 is TGTGCCAGTAGTATACTCCCCGGGGAGCTGTTTTTT.

The chain combines TRBV5-4 with TRBJ2-1; 14 positions agree with TRBD2. Losses at the gene ends were 10 bases for V and 7 bases for J; bases not matched to a gene: 13. This CDR3 is built from 16 residues. Germline V gene sequence: CDR1 SGHNT, CDR2 YYREEE (reference sequence). CDR3 DNA: TGTGCCTGTCTGCCGGGACTAGCGGGAGCAGGGAATGAGCAGTTCTTC. Protein product: CACLPGLAGAGNEQFF.

The rearrangement uses TRBV2 and TRBJ1-1, with TRBD1 matching over 9 bases. This CDR3 region has 14 residues. CDR1 is SNHLY and CDR2 is FYNNEI in the germline V gene. With V trimmed by 10 bases and J by 7 bases, 13 bases remained unmatched. DNA of the CDR3: TGTGCCAACAACCAACAGGGGGCTGGTGATGAAGCTTTCTTT. Its protein is CANNQQGAGDEAFF.

The chain couples TRBV14 to TRBJ2-5, with D tentatively TRBD1 (6 bases). The CDR3 spans 16 residues. V was trimmed by 4 bases and J by 5 bases, leaving 20 bases between them. CDR1 is SGHDN, CDR2 FVKESK, per germline. CDR3 amino acids: CASSRPGHQYSETQYF. CDR3 DNA: TGTGCCAGCAGCCGGCCGGGACACCAATACTCGGAGACCCAGTACTTC.

V gene TRBV7-6 combines with J gene TRBJ2-7, with TRBD2 matching 10 bases. V was pared by 5 bases and J by 4 bases, with 2 bases of the junction left unmatched. Germline CDR1 is SGHVS and CDR2 is FNYEAQ. This CDR3 region has 13 residues. This CDR3 reads CASSPTSGYEQYF. CDR3 sequence (DNA): TGTGCCAGCAGCCCGACTAGCGGGTACGAGCAGTACTTC.

This sequence joins TRBV20-1 and TRBJ2-1, with D possibly being TRBD2 (5 bases). This CDR3 has 11 residues. V lost 5 bases and J 7 bases, leaving 9 bases between the germline ends. The germline V gene has CDR1 DFQATT and CDR2 SNEGSKA (reference sequence). CDR3 protein: CSAVGVNEQFF. CDR3 sequence (DNA): TGCAGTGCTGTCGGGGTAAATGAGCAGTTCTTC.